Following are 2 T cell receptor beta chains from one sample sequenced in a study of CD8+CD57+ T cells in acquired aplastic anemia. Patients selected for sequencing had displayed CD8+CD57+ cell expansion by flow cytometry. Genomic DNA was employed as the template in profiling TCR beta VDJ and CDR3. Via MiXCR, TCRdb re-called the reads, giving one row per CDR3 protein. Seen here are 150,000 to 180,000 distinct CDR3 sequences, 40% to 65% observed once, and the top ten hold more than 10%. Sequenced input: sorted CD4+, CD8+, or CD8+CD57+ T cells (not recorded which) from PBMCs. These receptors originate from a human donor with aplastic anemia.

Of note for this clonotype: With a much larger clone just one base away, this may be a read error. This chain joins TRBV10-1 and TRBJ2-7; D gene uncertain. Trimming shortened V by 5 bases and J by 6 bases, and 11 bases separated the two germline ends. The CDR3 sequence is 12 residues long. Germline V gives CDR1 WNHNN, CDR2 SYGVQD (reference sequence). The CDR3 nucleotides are TGCGCCAGCAGTACCGGCCGGCTCGAGCAGTACTTC. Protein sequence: CASSTGRLEQYF.

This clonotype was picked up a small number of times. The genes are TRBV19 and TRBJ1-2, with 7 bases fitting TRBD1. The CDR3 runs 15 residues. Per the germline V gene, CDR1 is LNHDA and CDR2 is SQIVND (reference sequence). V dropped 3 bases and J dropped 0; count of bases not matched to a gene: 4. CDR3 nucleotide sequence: TGTGCCAGTAGTATCCGGACAGGAACTAACTATGGCTACACCTTC. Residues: CASSIRTGTNYGYTF.